This TCR beta chain comes out of a study of cytomegalovirus exposure and HLA in healthy donors. Trimming took off 0 bases at V and 1 base at J, with 5 bases between the two ends. The CDR3 is 14 amino acids. The germline V gene has CDR1 LGHNA and CDR2 YSLEER. Use of 60 Vbeta and 13 Jbeta primers characterized the PCR. TCRdb's table, derived via immunoSEQ multiplex PCR, lists solely in-frame clones and lacks some. The table lists roughly 34,000 clones, with 3.5% to 5% in the top ten. The chain recombines TRBV4-3 with TRBJ2-3, with a possible D match to TRBD1 (5 bases). The TCR comes from a woman in her forties in good health and CMV-seropositive. The source material was PBMCs. The CDR3 here is CASSQDRGTDTQYF. The CDR3, as DNA: TGCGCCAGCAGCCAAGACAGGGGCACAGATACGCAGTATTTT.